This T cell receptor beta chain was sequenced in a study of T cells in Graves' hyperthyroidism and ophthalmopathy. From RNA transcripts, TCR beta CDR3 regions were amplified. HTBI primers were the set used in a first-round RT-PCR of the TCR CDR3. TCRdb re-called the multiplex PCR reads with MiXCR, one entry per CDR3 protein. The table has nearly 600,000 distinct CDR3 sequences, 13% to 15% seen once. This clonotype was detected many times. Germline assignment: CDR1 MDHEN and CDR2 SYDVKM. After removal of 5 bases from V and 0 bases from J, the junction contained 7 bases not matched to a gene. CDR3 length equals 15 residues.

The receptor was derived from a woman younger than 35 with Graves' ophthalmopathy. The material sequenced was blood. This sequence joins TRBV28 and TRBJ2-7; 7 bases are shared with TRBD1. CDR3 region: CASSKDRWTSYEQYF. CDR3 nucleotide sequence: TGTGCCAGCAGTAAGGACAGGTGGACCTCCTACGAGCAGTACTTC.